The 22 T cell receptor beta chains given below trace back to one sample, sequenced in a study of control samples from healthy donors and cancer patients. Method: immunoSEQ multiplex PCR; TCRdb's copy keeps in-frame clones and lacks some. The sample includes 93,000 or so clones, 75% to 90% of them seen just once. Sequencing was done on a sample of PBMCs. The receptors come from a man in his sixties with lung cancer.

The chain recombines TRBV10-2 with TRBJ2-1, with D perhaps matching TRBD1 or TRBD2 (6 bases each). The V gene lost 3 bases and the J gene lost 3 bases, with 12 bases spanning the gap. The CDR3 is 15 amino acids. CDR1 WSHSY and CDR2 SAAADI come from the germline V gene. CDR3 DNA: TGCGCCAGCAGTGACCCGGGGGCCGTCTACAATGAGCAGTTCTTC. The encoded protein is CASSDPGAVYNEQFF.

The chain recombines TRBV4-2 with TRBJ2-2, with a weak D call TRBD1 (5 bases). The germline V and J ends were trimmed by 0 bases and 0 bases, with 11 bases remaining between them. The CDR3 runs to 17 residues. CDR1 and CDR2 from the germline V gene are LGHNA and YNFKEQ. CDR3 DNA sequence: TGTGCCAGCAGCCAAGAAGGGGTGGGGTCGAACACCGGGGAGCTGTTTTTT. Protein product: CASSQEGVGSNTGELFF.

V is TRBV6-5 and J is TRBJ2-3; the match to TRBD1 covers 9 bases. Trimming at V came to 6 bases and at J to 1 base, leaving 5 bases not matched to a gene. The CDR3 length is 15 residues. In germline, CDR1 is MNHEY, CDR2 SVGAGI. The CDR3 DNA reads TGTGCCAGCAGACTCGGGACAGGGCGCACAGATACGCAGTATTTT. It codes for CASRLGTGRTDTQYF.

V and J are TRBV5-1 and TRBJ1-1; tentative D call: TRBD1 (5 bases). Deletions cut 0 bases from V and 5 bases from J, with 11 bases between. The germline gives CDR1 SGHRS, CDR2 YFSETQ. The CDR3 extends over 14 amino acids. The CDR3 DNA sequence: TGCGCCAGCAGCTTGGCCGGGGGGAGAACTGAAGCTTTCTTT. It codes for CASSLAGGRTEAFF.

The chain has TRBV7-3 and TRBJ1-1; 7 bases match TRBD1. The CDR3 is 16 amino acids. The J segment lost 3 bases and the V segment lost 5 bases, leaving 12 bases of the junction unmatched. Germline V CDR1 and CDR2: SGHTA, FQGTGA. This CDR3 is CASSPLPTGSDTEAFF. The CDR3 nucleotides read TGTGCCAGCAGCCCTTTACCGACAGGGAGTGACACTGAAGCTTTCTTT.

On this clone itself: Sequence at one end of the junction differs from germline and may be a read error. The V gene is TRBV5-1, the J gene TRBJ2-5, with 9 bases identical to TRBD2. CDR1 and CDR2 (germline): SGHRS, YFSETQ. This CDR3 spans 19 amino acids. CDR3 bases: TGCGCCCGCAGATCGGGCCTCGCGGGGGGGCGTTATGTGGCAGAGACCCAGTACTTC. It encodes CARRSGLAGGRYVAETQYF.

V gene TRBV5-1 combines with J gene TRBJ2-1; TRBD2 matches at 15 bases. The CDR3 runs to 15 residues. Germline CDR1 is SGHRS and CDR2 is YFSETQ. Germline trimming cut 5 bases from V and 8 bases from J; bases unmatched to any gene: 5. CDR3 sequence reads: CASRDGLAGGHEQFF. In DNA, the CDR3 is TGCGCCAGCAGGGATGGACTAGCGGGGGGGCATGAGCAGTTCTTC.

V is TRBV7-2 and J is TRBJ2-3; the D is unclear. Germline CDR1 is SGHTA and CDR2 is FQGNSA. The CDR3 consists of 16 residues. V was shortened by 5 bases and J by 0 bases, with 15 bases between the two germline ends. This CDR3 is CASSERSATSTDTQYF. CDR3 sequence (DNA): TGTGCCAGCAGCGAAAGGTCCGCTACTAGCACAGATACGCAGTATTTT.

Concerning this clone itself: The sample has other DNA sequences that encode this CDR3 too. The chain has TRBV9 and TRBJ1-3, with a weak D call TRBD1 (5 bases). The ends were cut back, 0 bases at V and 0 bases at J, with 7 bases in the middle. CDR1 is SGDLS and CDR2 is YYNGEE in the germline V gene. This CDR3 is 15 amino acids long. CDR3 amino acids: CASSVEGSSGNTIYF. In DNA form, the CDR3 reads TGTGCCAGCAGCGTAGAGGGGAGCTCTGGAAACACCATATATTTT.

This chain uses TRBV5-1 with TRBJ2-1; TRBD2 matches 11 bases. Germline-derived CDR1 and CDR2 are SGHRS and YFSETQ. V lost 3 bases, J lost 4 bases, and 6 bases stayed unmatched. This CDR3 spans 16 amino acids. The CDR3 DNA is TGCGCCAGCAGCTCGGGGGGACTAGCGGATTACAATGAGCAGTTCTTC. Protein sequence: CASSSGGLADYNEQFF.

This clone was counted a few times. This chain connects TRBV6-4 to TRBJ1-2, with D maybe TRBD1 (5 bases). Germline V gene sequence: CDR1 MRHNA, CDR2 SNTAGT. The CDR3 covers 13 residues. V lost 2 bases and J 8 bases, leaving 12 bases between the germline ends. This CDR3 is CASSDEQGWGYTF. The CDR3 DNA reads TGTGCCAGCAGTGACGAGCAGGGATGGGGCTACACCTTC.

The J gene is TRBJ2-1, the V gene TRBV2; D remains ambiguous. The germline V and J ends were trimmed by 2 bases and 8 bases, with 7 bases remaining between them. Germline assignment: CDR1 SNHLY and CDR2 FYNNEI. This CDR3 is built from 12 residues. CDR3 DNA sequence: TGTGCCAGCAGTGAAAGAGTAGATGAGCAGTTCTTC. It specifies CASSERVDEQFF.

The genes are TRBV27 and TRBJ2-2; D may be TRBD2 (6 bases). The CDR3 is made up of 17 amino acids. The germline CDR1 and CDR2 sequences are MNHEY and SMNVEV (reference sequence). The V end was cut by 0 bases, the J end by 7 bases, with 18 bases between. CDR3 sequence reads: CASSLSKGWEDDGELFF. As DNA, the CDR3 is TGTGCCAGCAGTTTATCGAAGGGGTGGGAGGATGACGGGGAGCTGTTTTTT.

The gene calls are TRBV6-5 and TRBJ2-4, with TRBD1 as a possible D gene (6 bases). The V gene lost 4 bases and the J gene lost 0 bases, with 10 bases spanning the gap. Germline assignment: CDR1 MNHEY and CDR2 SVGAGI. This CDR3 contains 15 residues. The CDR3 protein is CASSSRGIAKNIQYF. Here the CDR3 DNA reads TGTGCCAGCAGTTCTAGGGGGATAGCCAAAAACATTCAGTACTTC.

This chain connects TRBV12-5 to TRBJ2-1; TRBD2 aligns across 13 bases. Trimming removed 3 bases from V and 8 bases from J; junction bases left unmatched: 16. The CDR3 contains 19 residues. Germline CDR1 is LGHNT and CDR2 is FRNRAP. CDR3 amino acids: CASGFVRDGGLAGVDEQFF. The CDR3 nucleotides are TGTGCTAGTGGTTTCGTCCGGGACGGCGGACTAGCGGGGGTAGATGAGCAGTTCTTC. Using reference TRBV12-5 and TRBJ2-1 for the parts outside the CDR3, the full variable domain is DARVTQTPRHKVTEMGQEVTMRCQPILGHNTVFWYRQTMMQGLELLAYFRNRAPLDDSGMPKDRFSAEMPDATLATLKIQPSEPRDSAVYFCASGFVRDGGLAGVDEQFFGPGTRLTVL.

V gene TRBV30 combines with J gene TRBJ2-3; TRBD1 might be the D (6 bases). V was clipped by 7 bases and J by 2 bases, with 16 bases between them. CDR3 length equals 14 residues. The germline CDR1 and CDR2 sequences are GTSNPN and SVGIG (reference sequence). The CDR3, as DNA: TGTGCCTTAATCCGGGACACCTACACAGATACGCAGTATTTT. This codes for CALIRDTYTDTQYF.

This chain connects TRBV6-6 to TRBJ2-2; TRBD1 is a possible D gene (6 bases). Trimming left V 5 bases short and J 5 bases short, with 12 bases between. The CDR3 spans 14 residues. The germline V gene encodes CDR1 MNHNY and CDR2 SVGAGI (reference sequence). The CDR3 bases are TGTGCCAGCAGTGCAGGGGATGGGACCGGGGAGCTGTTTTTT. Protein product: CASSAGDGTGELFF.

The CDR3 sequence: CASSPSLGGINTEAFF. CDR3 sequence (DNA): TGTGCCAGCAGCCCCTCTCTCGGGGGGATTAACACTGAAGCTTTCTTT. The rearrangement links TRBV3-1 (or the pseudogene TRBV3-2) to TRBJ1-1; a weak D match, TRBD1 (5 bases). There are 16 residues in the CDR3. The germline CDR1 and CDR2 sequences are LGHDT and YNNKEL (reference sequence). Between the trimmed V and J ends, which lost 4 bases and 2 bases, there was a span of 17 bases.

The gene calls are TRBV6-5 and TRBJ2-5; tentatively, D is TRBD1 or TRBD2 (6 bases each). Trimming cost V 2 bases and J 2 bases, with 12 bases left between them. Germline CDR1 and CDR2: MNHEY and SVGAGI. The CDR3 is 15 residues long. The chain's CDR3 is CASSYGGTQQETQYF. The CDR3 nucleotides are TGTGCCAGCAGTTACGGCGGGACACAACAAGAGACCCAGTACTTC.

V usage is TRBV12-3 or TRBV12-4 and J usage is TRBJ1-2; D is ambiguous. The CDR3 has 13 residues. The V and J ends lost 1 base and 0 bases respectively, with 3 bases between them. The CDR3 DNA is TGTGCCAGCAGTTTAGAGGCTAACTATGGCTACACCTTC. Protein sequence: CASSLEANYGYTF.

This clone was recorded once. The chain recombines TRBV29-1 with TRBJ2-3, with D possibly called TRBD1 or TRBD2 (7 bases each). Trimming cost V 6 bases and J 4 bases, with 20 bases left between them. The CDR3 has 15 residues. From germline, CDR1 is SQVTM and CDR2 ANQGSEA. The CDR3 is CSVDLRGGDSDTQYF. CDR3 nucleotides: TGCAGCGTAGACCTCAGGGGGGGTGATTCAGATACGCAGTATTTT.

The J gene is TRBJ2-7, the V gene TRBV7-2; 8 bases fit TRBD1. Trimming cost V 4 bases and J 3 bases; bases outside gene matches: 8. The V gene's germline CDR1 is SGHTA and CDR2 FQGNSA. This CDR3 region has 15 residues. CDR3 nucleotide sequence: TGTGCCAGCAGCTCAGCCGGGACAGGAGACTACGAGCAGTACTTC. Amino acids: CASSSAGTGDYEQYF.